This entry lists 10 T cell receptor delta chains sequenced from one sample in a study of gamma-delta T cells after stem cell transplantation. TCRdb applied CATT to the RT-PCR reads for clone calling. The sample records about 2,400 delta-chain clones, around 40% being singletons. Material for sequencing was gamma-delta T cells. Receptors were obtained from a human donor. It is not recorded whose cells these are; they may come from a transplant donor.

The rearrangement uses TRDV2 and TRDJ1; 8 bases agree with TRDD3. The CDR3 totals 15 residues. With V trimmed by 0 bases and J by 8 bases, 10 bases remained unmatched. Looked up from germline, CDR1 is GEAIGNYY and CDR2 is EKD. CDR3 residues: CACDTLGDPPGKLIF. The CDR3, as DNA: TGTGCCTGTGACACCTTGGGGGATCCACCCGGGAAACTCATCTTT.

On this clone: The junction departs from the called germline gene at one end, perhaps through a read error. This CDR3 reads CASDSLGGPTDNLIF. The CDR3, as DNA: TGTGCCAGTGACTCGTTGGGGGGACCCACCGATAACCTCATCTTT. The V call is TRDV2, the J call TRDJ1; TRDD3 might be the D (6 bases). This CDR3 is 15 amino acids long. From germline, CDR1 is GEAIGNYY and CDR2 EKD.

The table lists this clone with a few counts. A far larger clone lies a single base away; this is likely a read error. The gene calls are TRDV2 and TRDJ1; no reliable D call. The germline V gene has CDR1 GEAIGNYY and CDR2 EKD. The CDR3 has 16 amino acids. The ends were cut back, 3 bases at V and 3 bases at J, with 19 bases in the middle. CDR3 nucleotide sequence: TGTGCCTGTGACGTGTTGACCCCTCTCTCCTCCGATAAACTCATCTTT. Its translation: CACDVLTPLSSDKLIF.

This clone was observed a handful of times. This likely came from a read error, as a far larger clone is one base away. The gene calls are TRDV2 and TRDJ1; TRDD2 is a possible D gene (5 bases). The ends were cut back, 0 bases at V and 3 bases at J, with 19 bases in the middle. The CDR3 length is 17 residues. CDR1 is GEAIGNYY and CDR2 is EKD in the germline V gene. The CDR3 sequence is CACDTVGAFYGADKLIF. CDR3 nucleotides: TGTGCCTGTGACACCGTAGGGGCCTTCTACGGAGCCGATAAACTCATCTTT.

The chain employs TRDV2 and TRDJ1, with 7 bases identical to TRDD3. J was trimmed by 4 bases and V by 3 bases; bases with no gene match: 13. The CDR3 extends over 16 amino acids. Looked up from germline, CDR1 is GEAIGNYY and CDR2 is EKD. DNA of the CDR3: TGTGCCTGTGACGCGATTCTAGTGGGGGAAAACGATAAACTCATCTTT. It translates to CACDAILVGENDKLIF.

About this clone: Only one base separates this from a far larger clonotype, so it likely reflects a read error. This chain joins TRDV2 and TRDJ1, with D tentatively TRDD3 (5 bases). Trimming left V 5 bases short and J 2 bases short, with 23 bases between. CDR1 and CDR2 (germline): GEAIGNYY, EKD. The CDR3 sequence is 17 residues long. CDR3 protein: CACGTWAPDGGTDKLIF. The CDR3 nucleotides read TGTGCCTGTGGCACGTGGGCCCCCGACGGGGGGACCGATAAACTCATCTTT.

The J gene is TRDJ1, the V gene TRDV2; tentative D call: TRDD3 (6 bases). Germline CDR1 reads GEAIGNYY; CDR2 reads EKD. This CDR3 is built from 14 residues. V lost 3 bases to trimming and J lost 1 base, with 11 bases between them. The CDR3 DNA reads as TGTGCCTGTGACTCTCTGGGGATCACCGATAAACTCATCTTT. Protein sequence: CACDSLGITDKLIF.

This chain links TRDV1 with TRDJ1; D is possibly TRDD2 or TRDD3 (7 bases each). CDR1 and CDR2 (germline): TSWWSYY, QGS. V lost 5 bases and J 2 bases, leaving 27 bases between the germline ends. There are 19 residues in the CDR3. The CDR3: CALGPSFLLWGASTDKLIF. CDR3 DNA sequence: TGTGCTCTTGGGCCATCCTTCCTTCTCTGGGGGGCCTCGACCGATAAACTCATCTTT.

The chain joins TRDV2 to TRDJ1, with 12 bases that match TRDD3. The CDR3 spans 19 residues. Germline V gene data show CDR1 as GEAIGNYY and CDR2 as EKD. The V segment lost 1 base and the J segment 0 bases; nucleotides outside the gene matches: 11. This CDR3 is CACDTVVLGDTTYTDKLIF. CDR3 sequence (DNA): TGTGCCTGTGACACGGTTGTACTGGGGGATACCACGTACACCGATAAACTCATCTTT.

A note on this clone: Given a far larger clone just one base away, this is likely a sequencing read error. The J gene is TRDJ3, the V gene TRDV2; 12 nucleotides line up with TRDD3. This CDR3 is 21 amino acids long. The germline V gene encodes CDR1 GEAIGNYY and CDR2 EKD. CDR3 nucleotide sequence: TGTGCCTGTGACACGTCTGGGGGATACGCCCGAAGCTCCTGGGGCACCCGACAGATGTTTTTC. Protein: CACDTSGGYARSSWGTRQMFF.